This T cell receptor beta chain was sequenced during a study of identifying expanded T cells in peripheral blood. Sequenced by immunoSEQ multiplex PCR; TCRdb stores in-frame clones only, minus some. This sample yields 90,000 to 95,000 clones, of which 88% are seen a single time; about 6% belongs to the top ten. Remarks on this clone: The antigen remains unidentified.

The study, taken as a whole, reports: Two-week clone count variance significantly increased as total template count grew.

The V gene end was trimmed by 4 bases and the J gene end by 4 bases; junction bases not matched to a gene: 18. There are 18 residues in the CDR3. Per the germline V gene, CDR1 is SGHRS and CDR2 is YFSETQ. Sequencing was performed on blood. The receptor was derived from a person aged 18 to 75 in good health. The gene calls are TRBV5-1 and TRBJ1-2, with TRBD1 matching 8 bases. CDR3 sequence (DNA): TGCGCCAGCAGCCCGCAAGGACAGGGCACTCCTGAGGGCTATGGCTACACCTTC. This translates into CASSPQGQGTPEGYGYTF. The complete variable domain, with remaining parts taken from reference TRBV5-1 and TRBJ1-2, reads KAGVTQTPRYLIKTRGQQVTLSCSPISGHRSVSWYQQTPGQGLQFLFEYFSETQRNKGNFPGRFSGRQFSNSRSEMNVSTLELGDSALYLCASSPQGQGTPEGYGYTFGSGTRLTVV.